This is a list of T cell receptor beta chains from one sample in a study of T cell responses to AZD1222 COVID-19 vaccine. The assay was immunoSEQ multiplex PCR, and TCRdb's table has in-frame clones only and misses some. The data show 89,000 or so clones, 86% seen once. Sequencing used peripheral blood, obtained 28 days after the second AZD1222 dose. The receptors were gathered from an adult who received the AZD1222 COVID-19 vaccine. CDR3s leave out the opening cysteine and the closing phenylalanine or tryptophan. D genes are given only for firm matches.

ASSEFLTGGYGYT	TRBV10-2	TRBJ1-2	TRBD1
ASSYGQPGNTEAF	TRBV7-6	TRBJ1-1	NA
AGGLGTDTQY	TRBV2	TRBJ2-3	NA
ASSYSTGGQADTQY	TRBV6-2/TRBV6-3	TRBJ2-3	TRBD2
ASSPGQGTGGYT	TRBV28	TRBJ1-2	TRBD1
ASSVAGTTEAF	TRBV9	TRBJ1-1	NA
ASSSRQGSEKLF	TRBV7-2	TRBJ1-4	NA
ASSLRLGLGDYGYT	TRBV28	TRBJ1-2	NA
ASSLAGDRIAYEQY	TRBV5-4	TRBJ2-7	TRBD1
ASSELWEPRETQY	TRBV2	TRBJ2-5	NA
ATMGVFTDTQY	TRBV5-8	TRBJ2-3	NA
ASAGRSGRSYEQY	TRBV6-5	TRBJ2-7	NA
ASIPSGTGYGYT	TRBV28	TRBJ1-2	TRBD1
ASRRQGTAYEQY	TRBV6-5	TRBJ2-7	TRBD1
ASSSDNYNEQF	TRBV5-6	TRBJ2-1	NA
ASSPGYSYNEQF	TRBV7-9	TRBJ2-1	NA
ASTHRARSSSYEQY	TRBV27	TRBJ2-7	NA
ASSQELRASYEQY	TRBV4-1	TRBJ2-7	NA
ASRQSLAKNIQY	TRBV5-4	TRBJ2-4	NA
ASSLVAWGLSGYT	TRBV5-5	TRBJ1-2	NA
ASSFRASYGYT	TRBV27	TRBJ1-2	NA
ASSTTPVRGYT	TRBV7-8	TRBJ1-2	NA
ASSLDGGGYGYT	TRBV7-2	TRBJ1-2	NA
ASSPTGQTTDTQY	TRBV7-7	TRBJ2-3	NA